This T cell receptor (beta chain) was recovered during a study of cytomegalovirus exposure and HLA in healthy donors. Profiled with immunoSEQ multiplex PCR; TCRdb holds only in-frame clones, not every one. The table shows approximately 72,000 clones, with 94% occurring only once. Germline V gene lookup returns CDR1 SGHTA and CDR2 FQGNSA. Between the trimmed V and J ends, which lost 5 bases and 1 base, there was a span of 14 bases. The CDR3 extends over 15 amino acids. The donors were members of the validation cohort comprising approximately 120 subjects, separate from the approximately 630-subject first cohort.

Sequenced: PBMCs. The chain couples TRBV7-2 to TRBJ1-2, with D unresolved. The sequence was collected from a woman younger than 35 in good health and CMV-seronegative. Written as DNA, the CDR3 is TGTGCCAGCAGCCCCTCCCCGGTTATTAACTATGGCTACACCTTC. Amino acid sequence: CASSPSPVINYGYTF.